This T cell receptor (beta chain) was recorded in a study of blood T cell repertoires in COVID-19. Produced via immunoSEQ multiplex PCR; TCRdb's table is partial and in-frame only. This sample has more than 75,000 clones, with roughly 80% found just once. The sequenced material came from peripheral blood. The sequence was collected from a woman of 80 years or more with active or convalescent COVID-19.

As DNA, the CDR3 is TGTGCCAGCAGCCCCCCGTTAGCCAAAAACATTCAGTACTTC. It specifies CASSPPLAKNIQYF. V usage is TRBV5-6 and J usage is TRBJ2-4; no firm D call. The CDR3 is 14 residues long. Trimming shortened V by 4 bases and J by 0 bases, and 8 bases separated the two germline ends. The V gene's germline CDR1 is SGHDT and CDR2 YYEEEE.